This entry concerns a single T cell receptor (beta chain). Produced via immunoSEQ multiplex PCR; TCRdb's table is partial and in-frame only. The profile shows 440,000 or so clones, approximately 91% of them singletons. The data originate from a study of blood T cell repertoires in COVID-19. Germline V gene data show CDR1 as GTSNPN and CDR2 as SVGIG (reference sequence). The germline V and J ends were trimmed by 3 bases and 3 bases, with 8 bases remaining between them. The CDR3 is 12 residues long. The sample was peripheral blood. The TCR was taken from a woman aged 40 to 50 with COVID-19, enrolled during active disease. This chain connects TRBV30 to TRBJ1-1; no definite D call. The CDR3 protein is CAWSAGYTEAFF. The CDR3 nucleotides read TGTGCCTGGAGCGCGGGGTACACTGAAGCTTTCTTT.